This T cell receptor beta chain was identified during a study of post-analysis software for immune sequencing data. About the research overall: Patients with relapsing-remitting, secondary progressive and progressive-relapsing multiple sclerosis courses were all represented. Study-wide findings and caveats: Controls had significantly higher normalized Chao1 diversity than multiple sclerosis patients. A few TRBV segments were significantly more frequent in patients than in controls. TRBV5-6, TRBV5-1 and TRBV20-1 were among these segments.

Trimming removed 1 base from V and 3 bases from J, with 10 bases in between. Germline CDR1 DFQATT, CDR2 SNEGSKA (reference sequence). There are 13 residues in the CDR3. With respect to this clonotype: Its specificity is unknown.

Incorporated into the TCR beta cDNA libraries were unique molecular identifiers, which served to reduce PCR and sequencing biases. TCRdb re-analysed the PCR reads in MiXCR, keeping a single row per CDR3 protein. Among fewer than 850,000 distinct CDR3 sequences listed, 25% to 30% were seen once. This TCR was recovered from a girl between 10 and 17 years old with multiple sclerosis. Material for sequencing was blood. The chain employs TRBV20-1 and TRBJ2-7, with D perhaps matching TRBD1 (5 bases). CDR3 coding DNA: TGCAGTGCTAGAGGACAGACCCTCTACGAGCAGTACTTC. Encoded protein: CSARGQTLYEQYF.